This T cell receptor (beta chain) was observed in a study of CD8 T cells in Susac syndrome. Study as a whole: Within the sequenced group of Susac syndrome patients, more than 5 showed active disease and eight were in remission.

In blood CD8+ and CD4+ T cells, TCR beta underwent sequencing. The authors negatively isolated CD8+ and CD4+ T cells and FACS-enriched TEMRA cells. RNA totalling roughly 0.5 to 1 ug underwent reverse transcription with random hexamers. Coverage of TCR beta CDR3 amplification by immunoSEQ multiplex PCR extended to 54 Vbeta and 13 Jbeta. TCRdb fed the immunoSEQ multiplex PCR reads into MiXCR, producing one record per CDR3 protein. The data show 200,000 to 300,000 distinct CDR3 sequences, less than 96% seen once. Per the germline V gene, CDR1 is MGHDK and CDR2 is SYGVNS. V lost 6 bases and J 6 bases, leaving 24 bases between the germline ends. This CDR3 region has 16 residues.

V usage is TRBV25-1 and J usage is TRBJ2-7, with a possible D match to TRBD2 (7 bases). Sequencing was carried out using CD4+ T cells from PBMCs. This clonotype was sampled from a human donor with Susac syndrome. The CDR3, as DNA: TGTGCCAGCAGCGACGTCGCGAGGGGGGGTGTGGGCGAGCAGTACTTC. It is translated as CASSDVARGGVGEQYF.